The TCR beta chain under discussion was sequenced for a study of T cells in Graves' hyperthyroidism and ophthalmopathy. The study's findings and limits: Most clonotypes expanded in thyroid above 0.001 were likewise present in blood.

This clonotype was counted many times. Its antigen is as yet unknown. J lost 5 bases, V lost 6 bases, and 11 bases had no gene match. This CDR3 spans 15 amino acids. Diagnosis rested on symptoms, serum thyroxine and TRAb, thyroid ultrasound, and orbital computed tomography. The PBMCs had their origin in roughly 10 ml of fresh peripheral blood. Amplified regions were TCR beta CDR3 sequences from RNA transcripts. The TCR CDR3 first-round RT-PCR relied on the HTBI primer set. MiXCR was run by TCRdb on the multiplex PCR reads, yielding one entry per CDR3 protein. Of approximately 480,000 distinct CDR3 sequences listed, around 20% are singletons.

The sequence came from a man in his late teens or twenties with Graves' hyperthyroidism. Sequenced: blood. This chain connects TRBV12-3 or TRBV12-4 to TRBJ2-7, with 9 nucleotides matching TRBD1. The CDR3 sequence is CASRLSSGQGHEQYF. The CDR3 DNA is TGTGCCAGCAGACTATCATCGGGACAGGGCCACGAGCAGTACTTC.